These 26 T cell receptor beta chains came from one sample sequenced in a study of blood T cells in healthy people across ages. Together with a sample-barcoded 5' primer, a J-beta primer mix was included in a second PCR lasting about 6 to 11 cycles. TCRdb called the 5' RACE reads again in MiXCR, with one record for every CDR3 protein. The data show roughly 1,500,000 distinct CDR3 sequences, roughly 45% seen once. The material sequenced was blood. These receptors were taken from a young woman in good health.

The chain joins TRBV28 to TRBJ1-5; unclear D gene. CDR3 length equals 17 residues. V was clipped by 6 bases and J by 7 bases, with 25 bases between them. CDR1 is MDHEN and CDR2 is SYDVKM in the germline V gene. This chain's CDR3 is CASSSPPSLRLEQPQHF. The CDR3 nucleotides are TGTGCCAGCAGCTCCCCACCGTCCCTCAGGCTGGAACAGCCCCAGCATTTT.

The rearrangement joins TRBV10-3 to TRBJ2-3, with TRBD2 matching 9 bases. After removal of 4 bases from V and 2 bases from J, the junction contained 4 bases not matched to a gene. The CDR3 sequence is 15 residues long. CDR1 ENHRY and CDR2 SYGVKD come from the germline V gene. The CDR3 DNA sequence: TGTGCCATCAGTGGGCTAGCGGGGATCACAGATACGCAGTATTTT. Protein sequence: CAISGLAGITDTQYF.

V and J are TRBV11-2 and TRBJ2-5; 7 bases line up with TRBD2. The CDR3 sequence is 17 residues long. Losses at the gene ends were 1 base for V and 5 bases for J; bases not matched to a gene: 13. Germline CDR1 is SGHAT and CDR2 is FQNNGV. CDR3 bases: TGTGCCAGCAGCTTAGGGCGGGGCGGGAGCGTTTTGGAGACCCAGTACTTC. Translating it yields CASSLGRGGSVLETQYF.

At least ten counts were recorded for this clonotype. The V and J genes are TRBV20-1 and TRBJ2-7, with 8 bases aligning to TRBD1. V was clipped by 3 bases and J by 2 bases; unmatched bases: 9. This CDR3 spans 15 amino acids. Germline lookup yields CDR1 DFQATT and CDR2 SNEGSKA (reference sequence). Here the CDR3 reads CSASGTGAGAYEQYF. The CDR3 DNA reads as TGCAGTGCTAGCGGGACAGGTGCTGGCGCCTACGAGCAGTACTTC.

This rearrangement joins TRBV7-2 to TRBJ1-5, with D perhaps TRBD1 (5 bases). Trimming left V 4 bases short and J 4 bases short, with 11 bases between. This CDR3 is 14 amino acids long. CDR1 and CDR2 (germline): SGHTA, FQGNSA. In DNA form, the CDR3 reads TGTGCCAGCAGCTCATACGGGGCAAATCAGCCCCAGCATTTT. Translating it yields CASSSYGANQPQHF.

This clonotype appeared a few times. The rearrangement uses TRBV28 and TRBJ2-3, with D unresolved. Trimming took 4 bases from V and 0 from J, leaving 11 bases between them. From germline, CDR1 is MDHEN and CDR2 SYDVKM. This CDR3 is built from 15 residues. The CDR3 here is CASSSSTPSTDTQYF. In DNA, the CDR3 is TGTGCCAGCAGTTCGTCTACACCTAGCACAGATACGCAGTATTTT.

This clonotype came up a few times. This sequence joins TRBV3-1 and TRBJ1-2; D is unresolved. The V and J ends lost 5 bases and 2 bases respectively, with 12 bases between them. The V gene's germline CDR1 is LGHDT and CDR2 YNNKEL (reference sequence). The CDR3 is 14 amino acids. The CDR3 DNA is TGTGCCAGCAGCTTGGAGGAAAGGAACTATGGCTACACCTTC. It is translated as CASSLEERNYGYTF.

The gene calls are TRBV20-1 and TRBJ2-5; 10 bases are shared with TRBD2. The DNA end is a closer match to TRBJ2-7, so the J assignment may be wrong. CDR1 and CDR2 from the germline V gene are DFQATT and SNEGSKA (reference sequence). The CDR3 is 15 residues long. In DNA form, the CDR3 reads TGCAGTGCTAGGTCTAGCGGGAGTAGGCTCTTCGAGCAGTACTTC. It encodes CSARSSGSRLFEQYF.

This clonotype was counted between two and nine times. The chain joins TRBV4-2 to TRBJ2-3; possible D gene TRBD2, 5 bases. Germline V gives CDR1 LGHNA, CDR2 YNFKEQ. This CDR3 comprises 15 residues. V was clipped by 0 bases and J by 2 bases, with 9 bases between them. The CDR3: CASSQESGATDTQYF. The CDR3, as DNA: TGTGCCAGCAGCCAAGAGAGCGGAGCCACAGATACGCAGTATTTT.

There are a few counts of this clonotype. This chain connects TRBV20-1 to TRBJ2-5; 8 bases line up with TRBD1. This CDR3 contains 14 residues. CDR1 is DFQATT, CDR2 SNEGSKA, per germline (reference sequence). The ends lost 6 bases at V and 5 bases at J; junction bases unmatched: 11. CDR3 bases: TGCAGTGCGGAAGACCGGGACAGGCGGGAGACCCAGTACTTC. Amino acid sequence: CSAEDRDRRETQYF.

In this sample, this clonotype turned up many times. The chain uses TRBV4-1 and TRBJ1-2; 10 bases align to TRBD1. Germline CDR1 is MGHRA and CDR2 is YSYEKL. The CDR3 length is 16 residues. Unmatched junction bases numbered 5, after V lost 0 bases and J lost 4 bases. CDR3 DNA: TGCGCCAGCAGCCAAGACGGGACAGGGGAAGTCTATGGCTACACCTTC. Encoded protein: CASSQDGTGEVYGYTF.

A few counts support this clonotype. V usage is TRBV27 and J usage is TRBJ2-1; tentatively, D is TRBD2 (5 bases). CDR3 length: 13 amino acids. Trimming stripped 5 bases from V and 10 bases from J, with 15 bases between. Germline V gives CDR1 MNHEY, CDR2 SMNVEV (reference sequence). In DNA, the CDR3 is TGTGCCAGCAGTCAGATCGGACTGTGGGAGCAGTTCTTC. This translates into CASSQIGLWEQFF.

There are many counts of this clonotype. The CDR3 DNA reads TGTGCCAGCAGCTCGGGACTAGCGGGAGCTGAGACCCAGTACTTC. This codes for CASSSGLAGAETQYF. V gene TRBV7-2 combines with J gene TRBJ2-5, with 14 bases lining up with TRBD2. CDR3 length equals 15 residues. Germline V gene data show CDR1 as SGHTA and CDR2 as FQGNSA. The trim removed 4 bases at V and 5 bases at J, leaving 3 bases unmatched.

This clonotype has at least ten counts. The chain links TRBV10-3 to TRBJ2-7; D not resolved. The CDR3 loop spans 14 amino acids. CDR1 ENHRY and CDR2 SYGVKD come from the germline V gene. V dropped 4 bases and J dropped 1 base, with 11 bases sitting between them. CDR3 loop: CAISAGRTSYEQYF. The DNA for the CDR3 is TGTGCCATCAGTGCTGGCAGGACGTCCTACGAGCAGTACTTC.

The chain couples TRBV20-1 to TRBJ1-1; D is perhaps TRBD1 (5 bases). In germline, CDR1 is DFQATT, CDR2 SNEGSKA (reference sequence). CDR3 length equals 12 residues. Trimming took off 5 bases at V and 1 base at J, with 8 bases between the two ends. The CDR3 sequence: CSADSWNTEAFF. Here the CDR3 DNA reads TGCAGTGCTGACAGTTGGAACACTGAAGCTTTCTTT.

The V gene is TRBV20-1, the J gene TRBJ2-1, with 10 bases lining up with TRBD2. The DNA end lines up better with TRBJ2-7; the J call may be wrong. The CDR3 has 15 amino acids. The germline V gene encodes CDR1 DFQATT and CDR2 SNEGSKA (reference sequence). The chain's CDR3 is CSARLAGDLYNEQYF. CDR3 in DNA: TGCAGTGCTAGGCTAGCGGGGGATTTATACAATGAGCAGTACTTC.

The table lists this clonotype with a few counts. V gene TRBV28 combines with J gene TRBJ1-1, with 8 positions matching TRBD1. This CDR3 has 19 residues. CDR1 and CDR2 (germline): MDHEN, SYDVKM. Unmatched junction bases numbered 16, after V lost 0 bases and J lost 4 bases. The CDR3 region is CASSLWTDLAGGGGTEAFF. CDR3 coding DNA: TGTGCCAGCAGTTTATGGACCGACTTGGCAGGGGGCGGGGGCACTGAAGCTTTCTTT. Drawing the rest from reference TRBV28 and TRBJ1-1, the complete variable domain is DVKVTQSSRYLVKRTGEKVFLECVQDMDHENMFWYRQDPGLGLRLIYFSYDVKMKEKGDIPEGYSVSREKKERFSLILESASTNQTSMYLCASSLWTDLAGGGGTEAFFGQGTRLTVV.

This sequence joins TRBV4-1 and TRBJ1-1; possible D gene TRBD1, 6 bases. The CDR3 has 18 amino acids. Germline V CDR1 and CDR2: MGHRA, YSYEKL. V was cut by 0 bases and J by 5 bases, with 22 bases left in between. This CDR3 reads CASSQDNVVQGLGTEAFF. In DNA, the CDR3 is TGCGCCAGCAGCCAAGATAACGTCGTACAGGGCTTAGGGACTGAAGCTTTCTTT.

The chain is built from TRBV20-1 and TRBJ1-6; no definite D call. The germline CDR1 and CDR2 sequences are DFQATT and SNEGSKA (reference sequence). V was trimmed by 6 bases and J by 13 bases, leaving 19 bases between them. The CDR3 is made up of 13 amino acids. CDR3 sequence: CSAAPPVGSPLHF. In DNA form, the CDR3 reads TGCAGTGCCGCCCCCCCTGTAGGTAGCCCCCTCCACTTT.

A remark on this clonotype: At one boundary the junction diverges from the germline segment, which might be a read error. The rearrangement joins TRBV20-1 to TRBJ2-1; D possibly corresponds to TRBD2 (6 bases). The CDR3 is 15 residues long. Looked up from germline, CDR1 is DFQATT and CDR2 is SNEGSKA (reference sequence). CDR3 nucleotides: TGCAGTACTAGAGATCTAGCGAACTCCTACAATGAGCAGTTCTTC. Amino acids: CSTRDLANSYNEQFF.

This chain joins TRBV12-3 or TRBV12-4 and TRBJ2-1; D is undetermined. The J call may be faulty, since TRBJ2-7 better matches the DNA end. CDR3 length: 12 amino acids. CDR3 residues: CASRRTYNEQYF. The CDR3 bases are TGTGCCAGCAGACGGACCTACAATGAGCAGTACTTC.

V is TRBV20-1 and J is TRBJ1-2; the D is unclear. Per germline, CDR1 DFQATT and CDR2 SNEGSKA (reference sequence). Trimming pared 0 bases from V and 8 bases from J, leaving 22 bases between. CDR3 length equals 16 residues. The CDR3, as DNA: TGCAGTGCTAGAGACCCCGCCGGGCTCCGGGAGGAGGGCTACACCTTC. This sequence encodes CSARDPAGLREEGYTF.

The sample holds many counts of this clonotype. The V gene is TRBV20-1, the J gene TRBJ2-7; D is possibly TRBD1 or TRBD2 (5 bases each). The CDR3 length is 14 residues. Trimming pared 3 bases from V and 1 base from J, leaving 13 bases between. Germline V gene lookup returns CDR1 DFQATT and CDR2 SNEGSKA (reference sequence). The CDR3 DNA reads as TGCAGTGCTAGTCACATGGGGGTATCCTACGAGCAGTACTTC. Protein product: CSASHMGVSYEQYF.

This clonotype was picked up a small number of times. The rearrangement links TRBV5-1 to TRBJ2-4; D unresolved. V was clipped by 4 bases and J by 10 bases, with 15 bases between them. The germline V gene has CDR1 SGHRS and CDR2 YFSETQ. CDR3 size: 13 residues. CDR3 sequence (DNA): TGCGCCAGCAGCAATCCCTCCCAGGATATTCAGTACTTC. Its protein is CASSNPSQDIQYF.

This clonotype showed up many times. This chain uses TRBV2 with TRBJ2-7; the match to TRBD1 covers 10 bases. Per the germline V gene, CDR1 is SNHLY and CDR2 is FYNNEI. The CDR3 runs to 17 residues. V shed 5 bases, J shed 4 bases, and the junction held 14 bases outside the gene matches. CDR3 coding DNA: TGTGCCAGCAGTTACTCATCACGCCGGACAGGGGGTTACGAGCAGTACTTC. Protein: CASSYSSRRTGGYEQYF. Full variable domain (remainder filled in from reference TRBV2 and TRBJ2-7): EPEVTQTPSHQVTQMGQEVILRCVPISNHLYFYWYRQILGQKVEFLVSFYNNEISEKSEIFDDQFSVERPDGSNFTLKIRSTKLEDSAMYFCASSYSSRRTGGYEQYFGPGTRLTVT.

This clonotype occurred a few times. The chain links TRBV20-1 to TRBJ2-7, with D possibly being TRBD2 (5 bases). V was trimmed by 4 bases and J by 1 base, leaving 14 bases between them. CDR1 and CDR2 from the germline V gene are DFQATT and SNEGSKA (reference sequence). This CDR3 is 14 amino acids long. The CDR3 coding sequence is TGCAGTGCTACCTCCCCCGGGAATTCCTACGAGCAGTACTTC. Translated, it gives CSATSPGNSYEQYF.